These 20 T cell receptor beta chains were all obtained from the same sample, sequenced in a study of T cell responses to AZD1222 COVID-19 vaccine. Here immunoSEQ multiplex PCR was the method, and the copy in TCRdb shows in-frame clones only, minus some. The top ten hold roughly 15% of the sample, which has about 50,000 clones, over 80% seen once. Source: peripheral blood, taken on day 0 of AZD1222 vaccination. The receptor source for this set is an adult in good health.

The rearrangement joins TRBV5-1 to TRBJ2-3, with 7 bases fitting TRBD1. The CDR3 runs to 14 residues. From germline, CDR1 is SGHRS and CDR2 YFSETQ. The V gene end was trimmed by 1 base and the J gene end by 4 bases; junction bases not matched to a gene: 3. CDR3 residues: CASSLLQGSDTQYF. CDR3 in DNA: TGCGCCAGCAGCTTGTTACAGGGGTCAGATACGCAGTATTTT. Complete variable domain (other parts from reference TRBV5-1 and TRBJ2-3): KAGVTQTPRYLIKTRGQQVTLSCSPISGHRSVSWYQQTPGQGLQFLFEYFSETQRNKGNFPGRFSGRQFSNSRSEMNVSTLELGDSALYLCASSLLQGSDTQYFGPGTRLTVL.

The chain couples TRBV27 to TRBJ1-1; 8 bases are a match to TRBD1. The J segment lost 2 bases and the V segment lost 5 bases, leaving 4 bases of the junction unmatched. The germline gives CDR1 MNHEY, CDR2 SMNVEV (reference sequence). This CDR3 is 14 amino acids long. CDR3 nucleotide sequence: TGTGCCAGCAGTCCGCAGGGGGCAAACACTGAAGCTTTCTTT. Encoded protein: CASSPQGANTEAFF.

The V gene is TRBV19, the J gene TRBJ2-3; 11 bases map to TRBD2. Germline V CDR1 and CDR2: LNHDA, SQIVND (reference sequence). Losses at the gene ends were 4 bases for V and 8 bases for J; bases not matched to a gene: 11. This CDR3 contains 16 residues. Written as DNA, the CDR3 is TGTGCCAGTAGTAGAAGTAGCGGGAGGGCAGGGGTTACGCAGTATTTT. It specifies CASSRSSGRAGVTQYF.

This chain links TRBV7-8 with TRBJ2-2; 13 bases are shared with TRBD2. CDR3 length equals 17 residues. Germline V CDR1 and CDR2: SGHVS, FQNEAQ. Trimming cost V 0 bases and J 4 bases; bases outside gene matches: 2. The CDR3 nucleotides are TGTGCCAGCAGCTTAGCGGGACTAGCGGGGCCCACCGGGGAGCTGTTTTTT. Translating it yields CASSLAGLAGPTGELFF.

The J gene is TRBJ2-7, the V gene TRBV5-1, with D hard to call. The CDR3 contains 15 residues. V lost 0 bases and J 4 bases, leaving 14 bases between the germline ends. Germline CDR1 SGHRS, CDR2 YFSETQ. CDR3 bases: TGCGCCAGCAGCTTGGCCACGGGTCGGGTGTACGAGCAGTACTTC. Translated, it gives CASSLATGRVYEQYF.

This clone came up once. The chain joins TRBV2 to TRBJ1-2; D is unclear. Germline CDR1 reads SNHLY; CDR2 reads FYNNEI. This CDR3 region has 13 residues. The V end was cut by 4 bases, the J end by 1 base, with 7 bases between. This chain's CDR3 is CASSVSHNYGYTF. CDR3 nucleotides: TGTGCCAGCAGTGTATCACATAACTATGGCTACACCTTC.

The gene calls are TRBV6-2 or TRBV6-3 and TRBJ1-5; D unclear. The CDR3 extends over 12 amino acids. Between the trimmed V and J ends, which lost 0 bases and 8 bases, there was a span of 5 bases. Per germline, CDR1 MNHEY and CDR2 SVGEGT. The CDR3 nucleotides read TGTGCCAGCAGTTACTCGATTAAGCCCCAGCATTTT. Protein product: CASSYSIKPQHF.

Here the CDR3 reads CASTGREGTEAFF. Here the CDR3 DNA reads TGTGCCAGCACGGGCAGGGAAGGGACTGAAGCTTTCTTT. The rearrangement uses TRBV6-5 and TRBJ1-1, with D tentatively TRBD1 (5 bases). Germline CDR1 MNHEY, CDR2 SVGAGI. The CDR3 extends over 13 amino acids. Trimming left V 7 bases short and J 5 bases short, with 14 bases between.

This clone appeared a single time. The gene calls are TRBV5-1 and TRBJ2-7; the D is unclear. This CDR3 contains 14 residues. Trimming left V 4 bases short and J 0 bases short, with 11 bases between. Per germline, CDR1 SGHRS and CDR2 YFSETQ. CDR3 DNA: TGCGCCAGCAGCGCGAACATTGGCTCCTACGAGCAGTACTTC. Protein sequence: CASSANIGSYEQYF.

This CDR3 is CASSNIGGGSYNEQFF. CDR3 in DNA: TGTGCCAGCAGCAACATTGGGGGAGGGTCCTACAATGAGCAGTTCTTC. The chain employs TRBV7-9 and TRBJ2-1; 7 bases map to TRBD2. The ends lost 5 bases at V and 1 base at J; junction bases unmatched: 8. The CDR3 runs 16 residues. Germline CDR1 and CDR2: SEHNR and FQNEAQ (reference sequence).

The J gene is TRBJ1-3, the V gene TRBV5-6, with D possibly TRBD1 on 6 matching bases. V lost 2 bases to trimming and J lost 0 bases, with 12 bases between them. Germline V gene data show CDR1 as SGHDT and CDR2 as YYEEEE. The CDR3 is made up of 16 amino acids. CDR3 sequence reads: CASSLGQLYSGNTIYF. CDR3 DNA sequence: TGTGCCAGCAGCTTAGGACAGCTTTACTCTGGAAACACCATATATTTT.

This chain connects TRBV19 to TRBJ1-6; a possible D gene is TRBD1 (5 bases). This CDR3 is 13 amino acids long. Germline loops: CDR1 LNHDA, CDR2 SQIVND (reference sequence). V lost 6 bases and J 9 bases, leaving 12 bases between the germline ends. CDR3 sequence (DNA): TGTGCCAGTAGCACAGGAGACGGTTCACCCCTCCACTTT. Translation: CASSTGDGSPLHF.

The J gene is TRBJ2-1, the V gene TRBV20-1; 8 nucleotides line up with TRBD2. Losses at the gene ends were 3 bases for V and 3 bases for J; bases not matched to a gene: 4. Germline CDR1 reads DFQATT; CDR2 reads SNEGSKA (reference sequence). The CDR3 spans 14 residues. The CDR3: CSASKAGGYNEQFF. The CDR3 DNA sequence: TGCAGTGCTAGTAAGGCGGGAGGCTACAATGAGCAGTTCTTC.

The V gene is TRBV4-3, the J gene TRBJ1-5; 7 positions match TRBD1. The CDR3 totals 17 residues. Germline V CDR1 and CDR2: LGHNA, YSLEER. The V and J ends lost 0 bases and 6 bases, in that order; junction bases with no gene match: 11. Here the CDR3 reads CASSQDVQGGPLQPQHF. Written as DNA, the CDR3 is TGCGCCAGCAGCCAAGATGTTCAGGGGGGGCCCCTTCAGCCCCAGCATTTT.

The chain joins TRBV19 to TRBJ2-1; 13 bases are a match to TRBD2. The CDR3 is made up of 16 amino acids. Germline-derived CDR1 and CDR2 are LNHDA and SQIVND (reference sequence). The trim removed 7 bases at V and 8 bases at J, leaving 11 bases unmatched. CDR3 residues: CASTPLLAGGSDEQFF. CDR3 coding DNA: TGTGCCAGTACCCCCCTACTAGCGGGAGGGAGCGATGAGCAGTTCTTC.

The chain recombines TRBV6-5 with TRBJ2-7; 9 bases match TRBD1. V lost 7 bases, J lost 4 bases, and 8 bases stayed unmatched. CDR1 MNHEY and CDR2 SVGAGI come from the germline V gene. This CDR3 contains 14 residues. Here the CDR3 reads CASKDRGHSYEQYF. DNA for the CDR3: TGTGCCAGCAAGGACAGGGGCCATTCTTACGAGCAGTACTTC.

This chain connects TRBV19 to TRBJ2-7, with D unclear. With 2 bases removed from V and 3 bases from J, the gap between germline ends came to 14 bases. Germline CDR1 reads LNHDA; CDR2 reads SQIVND (reference sequence). The CDR3 has 15 residues. CDR3 sequence (DNA): TGTGCCAGTAGTATACGGTTCGATTCACGCTACGAGCAGTACTTC. This sequence encodes CASSIRFDSRYEQYF.

J is TRBJ2-7 and V is TRBV6-5, with TRBD2 matching 7 bases. The V and J ends lost 6 bases and 2 bases, in that order; junction bases with no gene match: 10. Germline-derived CDR1 and CDR2 are MNHEY and SVGAGI. This CDR3 is 15 amino acids long. The CDR3 nucleotides read TGTGCCAGCAGCCCCCGTATGGCGGGAGCCTACGAGCAGTACTTC. Amino acid sequence: CASSPRMAGAYEQYF.

The CDR3 protein is CASSVAVGNYGYTF. The DNA for the CDR3 is TGTGCCAGCAGCGTAGCCGTTGGTAACTATGGCTACACCTTC. The chain is built from TRBV9 and TRBJ1-2; D is undetermined. Germline CDR1 reads SGDLS; CDR2 reads YYNGEE. V was shortened by 0 bases and J by 1 base, with 7 bases between the two germline ends. The CDR3 spans 14 residues. Based on the CDR3 plus reference TRBV9 and TRBJ1-2, the full variable domain is DSGVTQTPKHLITATGQRVTLRCSPRSGDLSVYWYQQSLDQGLQFLIQYYNGEERAKGNILERFSAQQFPDLHSELNLSSLELGDSALYFCASSVAVGNYGYTFGSGTRLTVV.

V is TRBV20-1 and J is TRBJ2-7, with TRBD1 as a possible D gene (6 bases). Germline V gene lookup returns CDR1 DFQATT and CDR2 SNEGSKA (reference sequence). V dropped 3 bases and J dropped 6 bases, with 12 bases sitting between them. The CDR3 length is 12 residues. CDR3 sequence (DNA): TGCAGTGCTAGTAGGGGGAGCTCCGAGCAGTACTTC. Protein sequence: CSASRGSSEQYF.